The next 11 T cell receptor beta chains were all read from a single sample in a study of blood T cell repertoires in COVID-19. Repertoires were generated with immunoSEQ multiplex PCR, while TCRdb's copy carries only in-frame clones and drops some. The top ten hold about 4% of the sample, which has approximately 160,000 clones, 80% to 90% seen once. What was sequenced was PBMCs or T cells enriched from blood (not recorded which). Source of these receptors: a woman aged 45-59 years in a cohort exposed to, infected with or recovered from COVID-19 (not recorded which).

This chain uses TRBV19 with TRBJ2-5, with TRBD1 identical over 10 bases. The junction had 9 bases not matched to a gene; V was cut back by 9 bases and J by 5 bases. Germline CDR1 and CDR2: LNHDA and SQIVND (reference sequence). The CDR3 loop spans 14 amino acids. For the CDR3, the DNA is TGTGCCAGCTCCCGGGACAGGGGCATCGAGACCCAGTACTTC. Residues: CASSRDRGIETQYF.

The chain links TRBV7-3 to TRBJ1-1; D not resolved. This CDR3 has 13 residues. Germline V gives CDR1 SGHTA, CDR2 FQGTGA. V lost 8 bases and J lost 1, with 11 bases in between. CDR3 nucleotide sequence: TGTGCCAGCCGATTGAGCGGGAACACTGAAGCTTTCTTT. It yields the protein CASRLSGNTEAFF.

This clone was detected a few times. The chain employs TRBV5-1 and TRBJ1-5; 8 bases match TRBD1. Germline V gene lookup returns CDR1 SGHRS and CDR2 YFSETQ. The V gene end was trimmed by 4 bases and the J gene end by 1 base; junction bases not matched to a gene: 4. CDR3 length: 15 residues. As DNA, the CDR3 is TGCGCCAGCAGCCCGACAGGGGTCAGCAATCAGCCCCAGCATTTT. Encoded protein: CASSPTGVSNQPQHF. Together with reference TRBV5-1 and TRBJ1-5, the CDR3 gives the full variable domain: KAGVTQTPRYLIKTRGQQVTLSCSPISGHRSVSWYQQTPGQGLQFLFEYFSETQRNKGNFPGRFSGRQFSNSRSEMNVSTLELGDSALYLCASSPTGVSNQPQHFGDGTRLSIL.

The rearrangement uses TRBV19 and TRBJ1-1, with 9 bases matching TRBD1. Losses at the gene ends were 6 bases for V and 8 bases for J; bases not matched to a gene: 10. Germline V CDR1 and CDR2: LNHDA, SQIVND (reference sequence). The CDR3 sequence is 14 residues long. The CDR3 here is CASRDRGTWPEAFF. The CDR3 region has the DNA TGTGCCAGTAGGGACAGGGGCACATGGCCAGAAGCTTTCTTT.

This chain uses TRBV4-2 with TRBJ2-1, with 11 bases identical to TRBD2. The CDR3 is 16 residues long. V dropped 1 base and J dropped 3; count of bases not matched to a gene: 2. Germline V CDR1 and CDR2: LGHNA, YNFKEQ. The CDR3 coding sequence is TGTGCCAGCAGCCAAGCCGGGACTAGCGGCTACAATGAGCAGTTCTTC. This codes for CASSQAGTSGYNEQFF.

This clone was seen only once. The chain uses TRBV11-3 and TRBJ2-2; the match to TRBD1 covers 9 bases. The CDR3 is 15 amino acids. V was pared by 5 bases and J by 3 bases, with 4 bases of the junction left unmatched. Per germline, CDR1 SGHNT and CDR2 YENEEA. CDR3 residues: CASSPGQGDTGELFF. The CDR3 nucleotides are TGTGCCAGCAGCCCGGGACAGGGTGACACCGGGGAGCTGTTTTTT.

The rearrangement uses TRBV23-1 and TRBJ1-4; D unresolved. TRBV23-1 is treated as an ORF (open reading frame) with a function not yet certain. This CDR3 has 14 amino acids. V lost 0 bases, J lost 8 bases, and 10 bases lay in between. The CDR3 protein is CASSQSSLREKLFF. The CDR3 nucleotides are TGCGCCAGCAGTCAATCTTCCCTACGGGAAAAACTGTTTTTT.

V is TRBV7-2 and J is TRBJ2-7; TRBD2 is a possible D gene (6 bases). The V and J ends lost 2 bases and 0 bases respectively, with 11 bases between them. This CDR3 comprises 15 residues. The germline gives CDR1 SGHTA, CDR2 FQGNSA. This chain's CDR3 is CASSLSAGISYEQYF. In nucleotides, the CDR3 is TGTGCCAGCAGCTTATCCGCGGGAATCTCCTACGAGCAGTACTTC.

The chain uses TRBV18 and TRBJ1-1; maybe TRBD1 (6 bases). CDR1 is KGHSH, CDR2 LQKENI, per germline. CDR3 length: 12 residues. The V end was cut by 4 bases, the J end by 6 bases, with 9 bases between. The CDR3 DNA is TGTGCCAGCTCACAACAGGGTGCTGAAGCTTTCTTT. Protein product: CASSQQGAEAFF.

The genes are TRBV11-2 and TRBJ2-5, with D unclear. The CDR3 covers 14 residues. V was cut by 1 base and J by 6 bases, with 12 bases left in between. From germline, CDR1 is SGHAT and CDR2 FQNNGV. The CDR3 nucleotides are TGTGCCAGCAGCTTAGGAACCGCGGCGCAGACCCAGTACTTC. Translating gives CASSLGTAAQTQYF.

The V call is TRBV19, the J call TRBJ2-3; no clear D gene. The ends were cut back, 4 bases at V and 8 bases at J, with 10 bases in the middle. The length of the CDR3 is 12 residues. Germline CDR1 LNHDA, CDR2 SQIVND (reference sequence). Here the CDR3 reads CASSTPSATQYF. Written as DNA, the CDR3 is TGTGCCAGTAGTACCCCCAGCGCTACGCAGTATTTT.